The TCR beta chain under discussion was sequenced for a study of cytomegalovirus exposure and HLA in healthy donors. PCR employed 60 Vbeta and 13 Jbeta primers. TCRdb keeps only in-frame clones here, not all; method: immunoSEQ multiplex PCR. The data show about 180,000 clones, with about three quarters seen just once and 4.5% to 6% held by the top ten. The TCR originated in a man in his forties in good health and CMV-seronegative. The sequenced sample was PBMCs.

Written as DNA, the CDR3 is TGTGCCAGCAGCCCCACGGCGCGGAGCTCCTACAATGAGCAGTTCTTC. It codes for CASSPTARSSYNEQFF. The J gene is TRBJ2-1, the V gene TRBV11-2, with unresolved D. Deletions cut 5 bases from V and 0 bases from J, with 14 bases between. Germline V gives CDR1 SGHAT, CDR2 FQNNGV. The CDR3 has 16 residues.